This T cell receptor (beta chain) originates from a study of response to subunit inactivated influenza vaccine. TCRdb processed the RT-PCR reads anew with MiXCR; each CDR3 protein has one entry. Of 500,000 to 650,000 distinct CDR3 sequences detected, 6.5% to 8% appear once; the ten largest clones hold 13%. This clonotype was seen ten or more times. CDR1 and CDR2 from the germline V gene are LGHNA and YNFKEQ. V gave up 0 bases and J gave up 4 bases, with 13 bases separating them. This CDR3 comprises 15 residues. The TCR was taken from a man aged 50-75 years who received an inactivated influenza vaccine. The source material was PBMCs from blood, sampled 23 months after vaccination. This sequence joins TRBV4-2 and TRBJ2-7; D not certain. The chain's CDR3 is CASSQDLVRKYEQYF. The CDR3, as DNA: TGTGCCAGCAGCCAAGATTTGGTCAGAAAGTACGAGCAGTACTTC.